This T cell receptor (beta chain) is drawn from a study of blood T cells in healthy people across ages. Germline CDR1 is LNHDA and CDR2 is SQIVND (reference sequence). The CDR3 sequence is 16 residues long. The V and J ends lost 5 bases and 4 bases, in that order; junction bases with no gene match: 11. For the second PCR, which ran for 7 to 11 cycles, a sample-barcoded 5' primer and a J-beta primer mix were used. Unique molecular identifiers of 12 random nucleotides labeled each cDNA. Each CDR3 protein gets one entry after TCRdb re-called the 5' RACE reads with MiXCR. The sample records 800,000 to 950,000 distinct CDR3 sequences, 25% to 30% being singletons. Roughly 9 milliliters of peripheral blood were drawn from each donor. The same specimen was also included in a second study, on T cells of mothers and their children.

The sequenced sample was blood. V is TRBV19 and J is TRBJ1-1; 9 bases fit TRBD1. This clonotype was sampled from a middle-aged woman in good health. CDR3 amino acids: CASSPGQGYGSTEAFF. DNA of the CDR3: TGTGCCAGTAGTCCGGGACAGGGATACGGTAGCACTGAAGCTTTCTTT.